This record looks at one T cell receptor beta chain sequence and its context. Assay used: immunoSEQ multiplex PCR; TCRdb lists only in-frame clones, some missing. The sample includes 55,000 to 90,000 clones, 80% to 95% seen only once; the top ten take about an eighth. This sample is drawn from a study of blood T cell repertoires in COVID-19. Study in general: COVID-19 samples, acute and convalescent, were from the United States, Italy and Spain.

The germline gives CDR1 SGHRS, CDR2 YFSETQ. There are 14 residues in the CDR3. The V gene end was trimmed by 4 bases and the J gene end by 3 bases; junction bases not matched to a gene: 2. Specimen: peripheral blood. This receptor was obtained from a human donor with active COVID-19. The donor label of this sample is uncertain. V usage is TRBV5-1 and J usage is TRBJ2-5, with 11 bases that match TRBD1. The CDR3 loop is CASSMGQGEETQYF. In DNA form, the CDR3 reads TGCGCCAGCAGCATGGGACAGGGGGAAGAGACCCAGTACTTC.